These 19 T cell receptor beta chains were sequenced from one sample in a study of blood T cell repertoires in COVID-19. Only in-frame clones appear in the TCRdb table, and some are missing; sequencing was by immunoSEQ multiplex PCR. The table has approximately 480,000 clones, about nine tenths seen once; the top ten hold approximately 0.7%. The sequenced sample consisted of PBMCs or T cells enriched from blood (not recorded which). These receptors all come from a woman younger than 35 who had recovered from COVID-19.

The chain couples TRBV2 to TRBJ2-2; possibly TRBD2 for D (5 bases). Trimming stripped 5 bases from V and 8 bases from J, with 12 bases between. The CDR3 contains 13 residues. The germline gives CDR1 SNHLY, CDR2 FYNNEI. The CDR3 sequence: CASSRESSGELFF. The CDR3 coding sequence is TGTGCCAGCAGTCGGGAAAGCTCAGGGGAGCTGTTTTTT.

The chain couples TRBV5-6 to TRBJ2-5; a weak D match, TRBD1 (6 bases). V lost 0 bases, J lost 5 bases, and 11 bases lay in between. The CDR3 spans 14 residues. Germline V gene sequence: CDR1 SGHDT, CDR2 YYEEEE. CDR3 sequence (DNA): TGTGCCAGCAGCTTGGGACCGAGGGGGGAGACCCAGTACTTC. Its protein is CASSLGPRGETQYF.

V and J are TRBV28 and TRBJ2-1, with no clear D. Germline CDR1 MDHEN, CDR2 SYDVKM. The CDR3 totals 12 residues. The germline V and J ends were trimmed by 4 bases and 9 bases, with 10 bases remaining between them. The CDR3 region has the DNA TGTGCCAGCAGTTCGAGTCAGGCTGAGCAGTTCTTC. It specifies CASSSSQAEQFF.

J is TRBJ1-2 and V is TRBV19, with a possible D match to TRBD1 (6 bases). CDR1 is LNHDA, CDR2 SQIVND, per germline (reference sequence). CDR3 length: 17 residues. V lost 2 bases and J lost 2, with 18 bases in between. The CDR3 here is CASSIRQGFGYNYGYTF. CDR3 nucleotide sequence: TGTGCCAGTAGTATACGGCAGGGGTTCGGATACAACTATGGCTACACCTTC.

The CDR3 DNA is TGTGCCAGCAGTAGGGACAGGGTTGCAGATACGCAGTATTTT. It is translated as CASSRDRVADTQYF. The chain joins TRBV2 to TRBJ2-3; 9 bases agree with TRBD1. The germline V gene has CDR1 SNHLY and CDR2 FYNNEI. V lost 5 bases, J lost 4 bases, and 4 bases stayed unmatched. The CDR3 has 14 amino acids.

The V call is TRBV15, the J call TRBJ1-1; the D gene is possibly TRBD1 (6 bases). CDR1 and CDR2 from the germline V gene are LNHNV and YYDKDF (reference sequence). The CDR3 is made up of 14 amino acids. The V and J ends lost 1 base and 5 bases respectively, with 11 bases between them. Written as DNA, the CDR3 is TGTGCCACCAGCAGAGTCCGTAGGGGGACTGAAGCTTTCTTT. Amino acid sequence: CATSRVRRGTEAFF.

A few counts support this clone. V and J are TRBV5-4 and TRBJ2-7; TRBD2 aligns across 9 bases. The CDR3 totals 13 residues. CDR1 SGHNT and CDR2 YYREEE come from the germline V gene (reference sequence). With V trimmed by 5 bases and J by 7 bases, 7 bases remained unmatched. The CDR3 nucleotides read TGTGCCAGCAGACTAGCGGGCTCGGGTGAGCAGTACTTC. Its translation is CASRLAGSGEQYF.

This rearrangement joins TRBV5-8 to TRBJ2-3; 7 nucleotides line up with TRBD1. The germline CDR1 and CDR2 sequences are SGHTS and YDEGEE. The CDR3 spans 15 residues. J lost 2 bases, V lost 4 bases, and 7 bases had no gene match. The CDR3 reads CASSPNDRDTDTQYF. DNA of the CDR3: TGTGCCAGCAGCCCAAATGACAGGGACACAGATACGCAGTATTTT.

In its sample, this clone was seen a few times. The chain is built from TRBV7-3 and TRBJ1-2, with 7 bases that match TRBD1. Germline V lookup: CDR1 SGHTA, CDR2 FQGTGA. Trimming at V came to 5 bases and at J to 0 bases, leaving 6 bases not matched to a gene. This CDR3 comprises 15 residues. The CDR3 here is CASSPGQDTNYGYTF. The CDR3 DNA is TGTGCCAGCAGCCCAGGACAGGATACTAACTATGGCTACACCTTC.

The table lists this clone with a count of one. This chain links TRBV7-3 with TRBJ2-1, with unresolved D. This CDR3 has 13 residues. The V end lost 4 bases, the J end lost 4 bases, and 8 bases lay between the germline ends. Germline lookup yields CDR1 SGHTA and CDR2 FQGTGA. CDR3 DNA sequence: TGTGCCAGCAGCTCCCAGGTTTACAATGAGCAGTTCTTC. Protein sequence: CASSSQVYNEQFF.

There are a few counts of this clone. The chain uses TRBV18 and TRBJ1-2; D is perhaps TRBD1 (6 bases). The CDR3 loop spans 13 amino acids. The germline gives CDR1 KGHSH, CDR2 LQKENI. The V end lost 3 bases, the J end lost 6 bases, and 11 bases lay between the germline ends. DNA of the CDR3: TGTGCCAGCTCACCGTACAGGGATGATGGCTACACCTTC. Protein sequence: CASSPYRDDGYTF.

This chain connects TRBV24-1 to TRBJ2-1; possibly TRBD2 for D (6 bases). The germline V gene has CDR1 KGHDR and CDR2 SFDVKD. V was clipped by 3 bases and J by 6 bases, with 11 bases between them. The CDR3 is made up of 14 amino acids. The CDR3: CATSDGVSGNEQFF. For the CDR3, the DNA is TGTGCCACCAGTGATGGGGTTAGCGGCAATGAGCAGTTCTTC.

This clone was found once. The chain uses TRBV6-5 and TRBJ2-5; no clear D. Germline V gives CDR1 MNHEY, CDR2 SVGAGI. The CDR3 contains 14 residues. With 0 bases removed from V and 1 base from J, the gap between germline ends came to 6 bases. The CDR3 is CASSYSTSQETQYF. Written as DNA, the CDR3 is TGTGCCAGCAGTTACTCAACCAGCCAAGAGACCCAGTACTTC.

The rearrangement links TRBV7-8 to TRBJ2-7, with D maybe TRBD1 (5 bases). This CDR3 is 14 amino acids long. V was clipped by 1 base and J by 3 bases, with 10 bases between them. In germline, CDR1 is SGHVS, CDR2 FQNEAQ. In DNA, the CDR3 is TGTGCCAGCAGCTTAGTAGGGGTTGGCTACGAGCAGTACTTC. This codes for CASSLVGVGYEQYF.

The CDR3, as DNA: TGTGCCAGCAGCTTGGAACCGGGGTCCTACAATGAGCAGTTCTTC. This sequence encodes CASSLEPGSYNEQFF. The chain uses TRBV5-4 and TRBJ2-1; the D gene is possibly TRBD2 (5 bases). Germline values: CDR1 SGHNT, CDR2 YYREEE (reference sequence). Trimming removed 0 bases at V and 1 base at J, with 8 bases between. The CDR3 has 15 amino acids.

V gene TRBV10-3 combines with J gene TRBJ1-1, with 8 nucleotides matching TRBD1. This CDR3 comprises 15 residues. The V gene's germline CDR1 is ENHRY and CDR2 SYGVKD. With 10 bases clipped from V and 0 bases from J, the junction kept 10 bases outside the gene matches. CDR3 bases: TGTGCCAGTATCAGGACAGGGACCATGAACACTGAAGCTTTCTTT. Amino acids: CASIRTGTMNTEAFF.

The chain joins TRBV10-2 to TRBJ2-7; TRBD2 matches 8 bases. Per the germline V gene, CDR1 is WSHSY and CDR2 is SAAADI. Losses at the gene ends were 3 bases for V and 4 bases for J; bases not matched to a gene: 11. The CDR3 contains 16 residues. CDR3: CASSDASGRGGYEQYF. The DNA of the CDR3 is TGCGCCAGCAGTGACGCTAGCGGGCGAGGAGGGTACGAGCAGTACTTC.

This chain links TRBV18 with TRBJ1-1; TRBD1 matches 9 bases. The trim removed 0 bases at V and 6 bases at J, leaving 8 bases unmatched. This CDR3 spans 16 amino acids. Germline V gives CDR1 KGHSH, CDR2 LQKENI. This CDR3 reads CASSPPLGQGTAEAFF. The CDR3 DNA follows: TGTGCCAGCTCACCACCGCTCGGACAGGGGACCGCTGAAGCTTTCTTT.

This chain links TRBV6-4 with TRBJ1-2; D may be TRBD1 (5 bases). The CDR3 contains 13 residues. Trimming removed 5 bases at V and 7 bases at J, with 14 bases between. Germline CDR1 is MRHNA and CDR2 is SNTAGT. The CDR3 here is CASSPRPGGGYTF. In DNA form, the CDR3 reads TGTGCCAGCAGTCCCAGACCGGGGGGTGGCTACACCTTC.